This TCR beta chain was identified during a study of Graves' ophthalmopathy and Graves' hyperthyroidism. Findings of the study overall: Using 13 signatures, a model distinguished ophthalmopathy from stable hyperthyroidism, reaching around 86% sensitivity and approximately 80% specificity. Among expanded thyroid clonotypes above 0.001 frequency, most also occurred in blood.

RNA transcripts served as template for amplifying TCR beta CDR3 sequences. RT-PCR in the first round used HTBI primers; a second-round multiplex PCR followed. TCRdb re-derived calls from the multiplex PCR reads in MiXCR, one entry per CDR3 protein. The data show about 220,000 distinct CDR3 sequences, about a fifth seen once. Other autoimmune disease, uncontrolled infection, pregnancy and lactation led to exclusion. Clinical symptoms, serum thyroxine, TRAb, thyroid ultrasound and orbital computed tomography formed the basis of diagnosis. This clonotype was recorded many times. Its antigen is currently unknown. The CDR3 sequence is 16 residues long. Trimming left V 11 bases short and J 4 bases short, with 26 bases between. Germline V gene lookup returns CDR1 ENHRY and CDR2 SYGVKD.

The chain employs TRBV10-3 and TRBJ1-1, with D perhaps matching TRBD1 (5 bases). The receptor was isolated from a woman in her forties or fifties with Graves' ophthalmopathy. Material: peripheral blood. The chain's CDR3 is CASGGAGRGASTEAFF. CDR3 nucleotide sequence: TGTGCCTCCGGCGGCGCGGGGCGCGGGGCGAGCACTGAAGCTTTCTTT.